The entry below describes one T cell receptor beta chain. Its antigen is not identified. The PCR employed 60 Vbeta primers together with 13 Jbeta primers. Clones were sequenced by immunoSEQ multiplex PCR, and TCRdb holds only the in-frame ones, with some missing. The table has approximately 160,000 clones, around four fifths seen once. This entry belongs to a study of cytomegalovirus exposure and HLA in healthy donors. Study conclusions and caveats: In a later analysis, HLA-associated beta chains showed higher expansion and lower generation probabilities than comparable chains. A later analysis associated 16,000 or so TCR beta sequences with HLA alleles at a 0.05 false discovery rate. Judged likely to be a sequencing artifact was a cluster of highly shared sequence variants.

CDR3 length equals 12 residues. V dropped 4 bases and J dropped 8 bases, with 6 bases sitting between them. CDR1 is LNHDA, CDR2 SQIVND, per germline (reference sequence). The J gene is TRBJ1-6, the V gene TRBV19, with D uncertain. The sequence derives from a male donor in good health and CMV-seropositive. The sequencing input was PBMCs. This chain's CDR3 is CASSTRDSPLHF. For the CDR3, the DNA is TGTGCCAGTAGTACCCGTGATTCACCCCTCCACTTT.